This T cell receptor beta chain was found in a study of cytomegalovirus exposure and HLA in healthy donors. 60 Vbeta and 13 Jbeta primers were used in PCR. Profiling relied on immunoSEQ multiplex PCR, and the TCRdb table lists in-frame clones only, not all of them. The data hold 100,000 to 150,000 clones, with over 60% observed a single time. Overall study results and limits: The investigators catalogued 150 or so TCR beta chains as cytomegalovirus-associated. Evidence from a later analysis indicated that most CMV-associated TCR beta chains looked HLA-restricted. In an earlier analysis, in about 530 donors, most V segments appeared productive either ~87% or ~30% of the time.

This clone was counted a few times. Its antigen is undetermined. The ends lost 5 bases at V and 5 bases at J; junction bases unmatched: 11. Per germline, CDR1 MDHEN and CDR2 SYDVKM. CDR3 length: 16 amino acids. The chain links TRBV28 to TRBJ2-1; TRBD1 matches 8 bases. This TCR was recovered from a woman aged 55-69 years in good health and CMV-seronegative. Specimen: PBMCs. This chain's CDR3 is CASSAYDRGGDNEQFF. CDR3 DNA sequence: TGTGCCAGCAGTGCCTACGACAGGGGAGGAGACAATGAGCAGTTCTTC. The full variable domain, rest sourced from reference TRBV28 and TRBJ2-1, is DVKVTQSSRYLVKRTGEKVFLECVQDMDHENMFWYRQDPGLGLRLIYFSYDVKMKEKGDIPEGYSVSREKKERFSLILESASTNQTSMYLCASSAYDRGGDNEQFFGPGTRLTVL.